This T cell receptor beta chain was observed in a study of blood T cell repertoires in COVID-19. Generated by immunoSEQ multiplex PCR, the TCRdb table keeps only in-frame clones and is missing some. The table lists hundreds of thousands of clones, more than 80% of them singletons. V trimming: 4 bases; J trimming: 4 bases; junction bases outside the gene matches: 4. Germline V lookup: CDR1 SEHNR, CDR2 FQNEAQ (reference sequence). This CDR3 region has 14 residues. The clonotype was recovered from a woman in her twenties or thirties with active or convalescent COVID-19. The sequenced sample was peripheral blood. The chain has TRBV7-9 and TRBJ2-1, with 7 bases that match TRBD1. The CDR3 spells CASSSGQRYNEQFF. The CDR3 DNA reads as TGTGCCAGCAGCTCGGGACAGAGATACAATGAGCAGTTCTTC.